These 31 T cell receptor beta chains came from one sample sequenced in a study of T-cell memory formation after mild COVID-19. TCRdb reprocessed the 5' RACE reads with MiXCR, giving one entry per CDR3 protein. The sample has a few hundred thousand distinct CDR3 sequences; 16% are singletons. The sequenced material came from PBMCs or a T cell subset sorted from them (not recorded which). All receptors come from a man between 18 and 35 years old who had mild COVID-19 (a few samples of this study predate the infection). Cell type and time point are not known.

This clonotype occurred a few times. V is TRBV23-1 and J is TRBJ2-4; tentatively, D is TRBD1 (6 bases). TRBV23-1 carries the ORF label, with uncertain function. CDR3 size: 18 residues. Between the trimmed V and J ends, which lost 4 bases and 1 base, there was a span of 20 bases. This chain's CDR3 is CASSPKLGHDPAKNIQYF. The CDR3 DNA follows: TGCGCCAGCAGTCCCAAACTGGGACACGACCCCGCCAAAAACATTCAGTACTTC.

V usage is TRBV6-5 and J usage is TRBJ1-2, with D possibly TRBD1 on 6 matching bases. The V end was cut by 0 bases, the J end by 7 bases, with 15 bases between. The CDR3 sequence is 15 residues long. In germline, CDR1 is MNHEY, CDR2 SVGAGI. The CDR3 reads CASSYSIGGAGGYTF. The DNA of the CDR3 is TGTGCCAGCAGTTACTCGATTGGGGGCGCGGGTGGCTACACCTTC.

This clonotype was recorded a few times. The CDR3 is CASSLFPFTPSQETQYF. DNA of the CDR3: TGTGCCAGCAGCTTATTCCCCTTCACACCGTCTCAAGAGACCCAGTACTTC. The chain combines TRBV7-6 with TRBJ2-5; no firm D call. Germline CDR1 reads SGHVS; CDR2 reads FNYEAQ. Trimming shortened V by 2 bases and J by 2 bases, and 18 bases separated the two germline ends. The CDR3 length is 17 residues.

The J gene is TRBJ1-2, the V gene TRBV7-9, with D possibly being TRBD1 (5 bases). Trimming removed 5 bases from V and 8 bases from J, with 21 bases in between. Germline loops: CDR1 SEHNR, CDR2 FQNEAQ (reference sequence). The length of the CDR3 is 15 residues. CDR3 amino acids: CASSPNPAGHGGYTF. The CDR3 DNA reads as TGTGCCAGCAGCCCGAACCCGGCAGGGCATGGAGGCTACACCTTC.

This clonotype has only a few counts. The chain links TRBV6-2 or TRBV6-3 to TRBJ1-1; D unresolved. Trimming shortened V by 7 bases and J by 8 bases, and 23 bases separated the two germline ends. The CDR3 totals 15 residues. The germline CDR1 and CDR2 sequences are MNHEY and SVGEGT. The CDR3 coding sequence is TGTGCCAGCATCCCGGGGAGGGCCTACCGCGAAGAAGCTTTCTTT. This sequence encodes CASIPGRAYREEAFF.

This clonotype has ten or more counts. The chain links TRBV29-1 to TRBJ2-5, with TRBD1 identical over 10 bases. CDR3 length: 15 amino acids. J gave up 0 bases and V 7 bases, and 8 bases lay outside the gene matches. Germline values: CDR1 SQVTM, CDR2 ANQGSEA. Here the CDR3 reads CSAKWGQGHQETQYF. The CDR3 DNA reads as TGCAGCGCCAAATGGGGACAGGGGCACCAAGAGACCCAGTACTTC. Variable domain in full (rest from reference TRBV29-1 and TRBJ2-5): SAVISQKPSRDICQRGTSLTIQCQVDSQVTMMFWYRQQPGQSLTLIATANQGSEATYESGFVIDKFPISRPNLTFSTLTVSNMSPEDSSIYLCSAKWGQGHQETQYFGPGTRLLVL.

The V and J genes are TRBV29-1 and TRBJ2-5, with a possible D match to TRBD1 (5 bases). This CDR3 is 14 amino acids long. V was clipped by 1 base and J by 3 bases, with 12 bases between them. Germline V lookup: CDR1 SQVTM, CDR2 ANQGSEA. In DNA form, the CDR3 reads TGCAGCGTTGAAGTTGTAGGGGTTGAAGAGACCCAGTACTTC. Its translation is CSVEVVGVEETQYF.

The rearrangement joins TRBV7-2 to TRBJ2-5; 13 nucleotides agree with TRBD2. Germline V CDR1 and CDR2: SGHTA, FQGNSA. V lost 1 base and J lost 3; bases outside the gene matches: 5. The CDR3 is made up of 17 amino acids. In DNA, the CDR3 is TGTGCCAGCAGCTTAGTCACAGGACTAGCGGGGGAAGAGACCCAGTACTTC. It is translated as CASSLVTGLAGEETQYF.

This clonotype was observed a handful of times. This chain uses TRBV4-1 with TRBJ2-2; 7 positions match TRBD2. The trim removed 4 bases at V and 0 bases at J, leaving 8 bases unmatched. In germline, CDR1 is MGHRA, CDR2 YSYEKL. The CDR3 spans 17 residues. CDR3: CASSLEPSGANTGELFF. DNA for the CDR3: TGCGCCAGCAGCCTAGAGCCGAGCGGGGCGAACACCGGGGAGCTGTTTTTT.

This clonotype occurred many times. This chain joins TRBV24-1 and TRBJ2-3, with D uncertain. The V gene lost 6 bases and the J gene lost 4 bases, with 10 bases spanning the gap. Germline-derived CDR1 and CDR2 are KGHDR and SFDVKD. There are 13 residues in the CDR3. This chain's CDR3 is CATSYSSADTQYF. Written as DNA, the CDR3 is TGTGCCACCAGTTACAGCTCCGCAGATACGCAGTATTTT.

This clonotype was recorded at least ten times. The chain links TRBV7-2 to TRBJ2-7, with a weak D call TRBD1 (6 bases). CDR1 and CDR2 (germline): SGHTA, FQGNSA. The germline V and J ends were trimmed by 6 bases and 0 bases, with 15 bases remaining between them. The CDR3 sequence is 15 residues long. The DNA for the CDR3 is TGTGCCAGCAGTCGTTCCGGGACAAGCTCCTACGAGCAGTACTTC. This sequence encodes CASSRSGTSSYEQYF.

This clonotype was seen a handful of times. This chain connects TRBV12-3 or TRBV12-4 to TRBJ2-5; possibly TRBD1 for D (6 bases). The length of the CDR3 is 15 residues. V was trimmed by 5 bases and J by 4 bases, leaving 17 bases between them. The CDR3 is CASSPLLGAGETQYF. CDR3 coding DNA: TGTGCCAGCAGTCCCCTACTGGGGGCGGGAGAGACCCAGTACTTC.

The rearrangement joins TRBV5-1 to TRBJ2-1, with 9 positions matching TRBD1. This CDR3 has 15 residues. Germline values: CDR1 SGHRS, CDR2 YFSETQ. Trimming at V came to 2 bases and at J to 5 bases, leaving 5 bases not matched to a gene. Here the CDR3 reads CASSLTGTGNNEQFF. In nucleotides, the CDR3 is TGCGCCAGCAGCTTAACCGGGACAGGGAACAATGAGCAGTTCTTC.

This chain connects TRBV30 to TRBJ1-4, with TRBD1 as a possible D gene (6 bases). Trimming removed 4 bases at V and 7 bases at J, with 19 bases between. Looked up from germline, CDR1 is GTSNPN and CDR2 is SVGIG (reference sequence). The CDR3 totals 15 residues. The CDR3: CAWNGEDSTGEKLFF. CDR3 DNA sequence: TGTGCCTGGAATGGGGAGGACAGCACCGGTGAAAAACTGTTTTTT.

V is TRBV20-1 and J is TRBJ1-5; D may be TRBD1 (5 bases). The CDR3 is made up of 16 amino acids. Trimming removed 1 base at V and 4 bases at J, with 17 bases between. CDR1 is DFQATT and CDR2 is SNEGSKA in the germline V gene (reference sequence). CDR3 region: CSARVPGLRVNQPQHF. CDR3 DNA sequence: TGCAGTGCTAGAGTACCGGGGCTTCGAGTTAATCAGCCCCAGCATTTT.

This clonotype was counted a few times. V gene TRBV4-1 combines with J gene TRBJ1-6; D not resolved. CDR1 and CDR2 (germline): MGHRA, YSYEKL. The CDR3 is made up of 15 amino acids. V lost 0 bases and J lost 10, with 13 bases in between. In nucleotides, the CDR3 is TGCGCCAGCAGCCAAGAAGTCACAGCCGACTCACCCCTCCACTTT. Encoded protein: CASSQEVTADSPLHF.

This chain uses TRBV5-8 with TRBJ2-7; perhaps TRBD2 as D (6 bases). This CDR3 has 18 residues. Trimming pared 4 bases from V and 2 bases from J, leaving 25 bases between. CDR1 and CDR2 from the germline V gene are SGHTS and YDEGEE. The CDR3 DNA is TGTGCCAGCAGCCCGGGGTTAACCTGGGACTCCAGCCCCTACGAGCAGTACGTC. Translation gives CASSPGLTWDSSPYEQYV.

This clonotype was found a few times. The CDR3 bases are TGCAGCGTTGGCCGAGGAGGCACCGGGGAGCTGTTTTTT. Amino acids: CSVGRGGTGELFF. V is TRBV29-1 and J is TRBJ2-2, with TRBD2 as a possible D gene (5 bases). Germline lookup yields CDR1 SQVTM and CDR2 ANQGSEA. Trimming removed 4 bases at V and 4 bases at J, with 10 bases between. The CDR3 contains 13 residues.

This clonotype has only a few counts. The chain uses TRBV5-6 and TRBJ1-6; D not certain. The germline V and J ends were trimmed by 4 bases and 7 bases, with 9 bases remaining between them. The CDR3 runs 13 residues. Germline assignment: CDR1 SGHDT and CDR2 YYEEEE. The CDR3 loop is CASSRVTNSPLHF. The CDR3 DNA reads TGTGCCAGCAGCAGGGTAACAAATTCACCCCTCCACTTT.

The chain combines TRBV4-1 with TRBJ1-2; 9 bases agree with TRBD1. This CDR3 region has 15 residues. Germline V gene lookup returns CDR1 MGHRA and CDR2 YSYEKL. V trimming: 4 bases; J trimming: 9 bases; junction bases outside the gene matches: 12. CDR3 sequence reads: CASSRGGQGELRYTF. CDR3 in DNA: TGCGCCAGCAGCCGAGGGGGACAGGGAGAGTTACGCTACACCTTC.

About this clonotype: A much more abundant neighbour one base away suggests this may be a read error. CDR3 sequence reads: CASVAGSDTIYF. The CDR3 DNA follows: TGTGCCAGCGTCGCGGGTTCCGACACCATATATTTT. This sequence joins TRBV6-6 and TRBJ1-3; no reliable D call. Trimming removed 8 bases at V and 8 bases at J, with 13 bases between. This CDR3 is 12 amino acids long. Germline V gene lookup returns CDR1 MNHNY and CDR2 SVGAGI (reference sequence).

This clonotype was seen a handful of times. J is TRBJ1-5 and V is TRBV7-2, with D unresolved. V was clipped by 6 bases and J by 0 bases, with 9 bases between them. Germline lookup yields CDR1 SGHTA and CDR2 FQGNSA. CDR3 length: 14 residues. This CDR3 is CASSPRLSNQPQHF. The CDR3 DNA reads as TGTGCCAGCAGTCCCCGCCTTAGCAATCAGCCCCAGCATTTT.

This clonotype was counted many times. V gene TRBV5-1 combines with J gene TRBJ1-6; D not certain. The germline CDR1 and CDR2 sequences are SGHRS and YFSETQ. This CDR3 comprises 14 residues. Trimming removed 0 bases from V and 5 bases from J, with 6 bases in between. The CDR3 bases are TGCGCCAGCAGCTTGGGGCAGAATAATTCACCCCTCCACTTT. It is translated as CASSLGQNNSPLHF. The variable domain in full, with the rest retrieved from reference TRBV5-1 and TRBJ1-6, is KAGVTQTPRYLIKTRGQQVTLSCSPISGHRSVSWYQQTPGQGLQFLFEYFSETQRNKGNFPGRFSGRQFSNSRSEMNVSTLELGDSALYLCASSLGQNNSPLHFGNGTRLTVT.

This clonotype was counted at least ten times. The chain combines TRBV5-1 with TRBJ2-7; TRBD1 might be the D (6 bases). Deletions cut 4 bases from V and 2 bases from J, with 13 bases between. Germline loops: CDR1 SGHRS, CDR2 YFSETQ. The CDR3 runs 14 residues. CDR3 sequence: CASSKRTAPYEQYF. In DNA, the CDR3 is TGCGCCAGCAGCAAAAGGACAGCCCCCTACGAGCAGTACTTC.

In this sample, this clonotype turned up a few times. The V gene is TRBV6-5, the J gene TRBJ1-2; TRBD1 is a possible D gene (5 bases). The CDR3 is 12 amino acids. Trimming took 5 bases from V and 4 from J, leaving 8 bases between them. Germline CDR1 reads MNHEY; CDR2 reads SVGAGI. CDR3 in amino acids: CASSRGTYGYTF. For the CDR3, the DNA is TGTGCCAGCAGTCGGGGGACCTATGGCTACACCTTC.

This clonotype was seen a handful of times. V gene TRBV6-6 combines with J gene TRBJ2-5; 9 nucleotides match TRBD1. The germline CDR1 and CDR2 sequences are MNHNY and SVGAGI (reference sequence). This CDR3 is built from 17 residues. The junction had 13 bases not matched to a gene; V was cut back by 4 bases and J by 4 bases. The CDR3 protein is CASSFFRTGDPGETQYF. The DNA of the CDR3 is TGTGCCAGCAGTTTCTTTCGGACAGGGGATCCAGGAGAGACCCAGTACTTC.

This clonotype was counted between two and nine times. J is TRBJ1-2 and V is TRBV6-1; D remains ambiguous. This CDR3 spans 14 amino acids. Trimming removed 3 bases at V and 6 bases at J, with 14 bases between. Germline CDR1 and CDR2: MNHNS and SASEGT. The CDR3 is CASSEGWEANGYTF. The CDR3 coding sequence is TGTGCCAGCAGTGAGGGTTGGGAAGCGAATGGCTACACCTTC.

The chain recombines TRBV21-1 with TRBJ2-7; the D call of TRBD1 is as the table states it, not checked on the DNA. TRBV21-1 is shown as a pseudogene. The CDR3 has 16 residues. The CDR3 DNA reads TGTGCCAGCAGCAGGCAACAGGGGATCCAATCCTACGAGCAGTACGTC. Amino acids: CASSRQQGIQSYEQYV.

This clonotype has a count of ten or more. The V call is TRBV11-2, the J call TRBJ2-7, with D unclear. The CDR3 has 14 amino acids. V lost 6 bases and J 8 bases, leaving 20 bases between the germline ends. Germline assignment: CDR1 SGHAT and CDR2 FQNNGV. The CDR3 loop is CASRLTPRADQQYF. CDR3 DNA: TGTGCCAGCAGACTAACCCCACGGGCAGATCAGCAGTACTTC.

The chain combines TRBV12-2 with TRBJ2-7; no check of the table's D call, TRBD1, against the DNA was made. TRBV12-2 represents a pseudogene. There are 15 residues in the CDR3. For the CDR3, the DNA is TGTGCAAGTCGCTCCCCGGGACGCCAGCCCTACGAGCAGTACGTC. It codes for CASRSPGRQPYEQYV.

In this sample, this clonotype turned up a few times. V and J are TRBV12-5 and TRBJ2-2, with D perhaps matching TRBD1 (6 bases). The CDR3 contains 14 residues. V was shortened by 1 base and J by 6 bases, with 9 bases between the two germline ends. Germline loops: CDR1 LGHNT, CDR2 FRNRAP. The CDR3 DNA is TGTGCTAGTGGTTTGGCGCAGGGGTCCGGGGAGCTGTTTTTT. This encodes CASGLAQGSGELFF.